The 28 T cell receptor beta chains below all came from one sample that was sequenced in a study of technical replicates of blood from a few donors. Clones were read by immunoSEQ multiplex PCR, and TCRdb kept only the in-frame ones, dropping some. The data hold under 15,000 clones, with almost 95% observed a single time. Sequenced material: PBMCs. The receptors were gathered from a human donor in good health.

The V gene is TRBV5-1, the J gene TRBJ1-1, with 11 bases lining up with TRBD1. The CDR3 loop spans 15 amino acids. Germline V gives CDR1 SGHRS, CDR2 YFSETQ. The V gene end was trimmed by 5 bases and the J gene end by 4 bases; junction bases not matched to a gene: 7. DNA of the CDR3: TGCGCCAGCAGGGACAGGGGGCGTGCGGGCACTGAAGCTTTCTTT. The encoded protein is CASRDRGRAGTEAFF.

This chain joins TRBV19 and TRBJ1-5; no firm D call. This CDR3 spans 16 amino acids. Trimming removed 1 base at V and 4 bases at J, with 14 bases between. The germline V gene encodes CDR1 LNHDA and CDR2 SQIVND (reference sequence). The CDR3 sequence: CASSIVDPGGNQPQHF. In DNA, the CDR3 is TGTGCCAGTAGTATAGTCGACCCGGGTGGGAATCAGCCCCAGCATTTT.

This chain joins TRBV4-1 and TRBJ2-1, with TRBD2 identical over 11 bases. V was clipped by 1 base and J by 9 bases; unmatched bases: 11. CDR1 is MGHRA, CDR2 YSYEKL, per germline. The CDR3 has 17 amino acids. The DNA for the CDR3 is TGCGCCAGCAGCCAAGGCGAATCTAGCGGGAGGCAGGGTGAGCAGTTCTTC. This translates into CASSQGESSGRQGEQFF.

This sequence joins TRBV27 and TRBJ2-7; 8 nucleotides agree with TRBD2. The V segment lost 8 bases and the J segment 6 bases; nucleotides outside the gene matches: 12. CDR3 length: 14 amino acids. From germline, CDR1 is MNHEY and CDR2 SMNVEV (reference sequence). The CDR3 loop reads CASAQGTSPFEQYF. The CDR3 nucleotides are TGTGCCAGCGCCCAGGGGACTAGTCCTTTCGAGCAGTACTTC.

The rearrangement uses TRBV30 and TRBJ2-2, with unresolved D. V dropped 1 base and J dropped 5 bases, with 8 bases sitting between them. The CDR3 covers 13 residues. The germline gives CDR1 GTSNPN, CDR2 SVGIG (reference sequence). The CDR3 loop is CAWSEEWTGELFF. DNA for the CDR3: TGTGCCTGGAGTGAGGAGTGGACCGGGGAGCTGTTTTTT.

CDR3 residues: CASSYSPPDSNEKLFF. The CDR3 coding sequence is TGCGCCAGCAGCTATTCCCCCCCAGACAGCAATGAAAAACTGTTTTTT. This chain connects TRBV5-1 to TRBJ1-4; TRBD1 might be the D (5 bases). V shed 3 bases and J shed 5 bases, with 17 bases lying between them. This CDR3 has 16 amino acids. CDR1 and CDR2 from the germline V gene are SGHRS and YFSETQ.

The chain couples TRBV19 to TRBJ1-4; 7 positions match TRBD1. J gave up 7 bases and V 5 bases, and 13 bases lay outside the gene matches. This CDR3 region has 16 residues. The germline V gene encodes CDR1 LNHDA and CDR2 SQIVND (reference sequence). CDR3 protein: CASSPTSTGRFEKLFF. The DNA of the CDR3 is TGTGCCAGTAGTCCAACGTCGACAGGGAGATTTGAAAAACTGTTTTTT.

The chain joins TRBV9 to TRBJ2-6; D not certain. V was trimmed by 4 bases and J by 3 bases, leaving 14 bases between them. In germline, CDR1 is SGDLS, CDR2 YYNGEE. The CDR3 loop spans 16 amino acids. In nucleotides, the CDR3 is TGTGCCAGCAGCCCCTTCGCAGTAAGTGGGGCCAACGTCCTGACTTTC. Its translation: CASSPFAVSGANVLTF.

The chain has TRBV7-6 and TRBJ2-7, with D perhaps matching TRBD1 (6 bases). Trimming took off 5 bases at V and 7 bases at J, with 12 bases between the two ends. CDR1 is SGHVS, CDR2 FNYEAQ, per germline. The length of the CDR3 is 12 residues. The CDR3 DNA reads as TGTGCCAGCAGCCATGGGACAATGGAGCAGTACTTC. Protein product: CASSHGTMEQYF. Full variable domain (remainder filled in from reference TRBV7-6 and TRBJ2-7): GAGVSQSPRYKVTKRGQDVALRCDPISGHVSLYWYRQALGQGPEFLTYFNYEAQQDKSGLPNDRFSAERPEGSISTLTIQRTEQRDSAMYRCASSHGTMEQYFGPGTRLTVT.

The chain employs TRBV5-4 and TRBJ2-5; 10 nucleotides match TRBD2. The CDR3 covers 14 residues. V gave up 0 bases and J gave up 4 bases; unmatched junction bases: 0. Per germline, CDR1 SGHNT and CDR2 YYREEE (reference sequence). The CDR3: CASSLGLAGETQYF. The DNA for the CDR3 is TGTGCCAGCAGCTTGGGACTAGCGGGAGAGACCCAGTACTTC.

The gene calls are TRBV2 and TRBJ2-7, with TRBD1 matching over 10 bases. This CDR3 comprises 15 residues. Germline CDR1 SNHLY, CDR2 FYNNEI. The V and J ends lost 5 bases and 4 bases, in that order; junction bases with no gene match: 8. CDR3 bases: TGTGCCAGCAGTTTTGGACAGGGGGGGAGGTACGAGCAGTACTTC. Its protein is CASSFGQGGRYEQYF.

V gene TRBV28 combines with J gene TRBJ2-7; the match to TRBD2 covers 10 bases. In germline, CDR1 is MDHEN, CDR2 SYDVKM. J lost 2 bases, V lost 1 base, and 14 bases had no gene match. The CDR3 has 19 amino acids. The CDR3 DNA reads TGTGCCAGCAGTTTATACGGAGGGGGACTAGCGTCCCCAACCTACGAGCAGTACTTC. It encodes CASSLYGGGLASPTYEQYF.

The rearrangement joins TRBV5-6 to TRBJ2-1; D perhaps matches TRBD2 (6 bases). The CDR3 length is 16 residues. CDR1 is SGHDT and CDR2 is YYEEEE in the germline V gene. The V end was cut by 0 bases, the J end by 6 bases, with 16 bases between. Here the CDR3 DNA reads TGTGCCAGCAGCTTGGCCGCAGCGGGTATTGGCAATGAGCAGTTCTTC. Residues: CASSLAAAGIGNEQFF.

V usage is TRBV27 and J usage is TRBJ1-1; D may be TRBD1 (6 bases). The CDR3 sequence is 16 residues long. CDR1 is MNHEY, CDR2 SMNVEV, per germline (reference sequence). The V gene lost 1 base and the J gene lost 1 base, with 13 bases spanning the gap. CDR3 nucleotide sequence: TGTGCCAGCAGTTTATTCACCGGGACATCGAACACTGAAGCTTTCTTT. It encodes CASSLFTGTSNTEAFF.

In this sample, this clone turned up once. This chain connects TRBV29-1 to TRBJ1-1; maybe TRBD1 (6 bases). The CDR3 has 12 residues. The V gene lost 7 bases and the J gene lost 7 bases, with 16 bases spanning the gap. Germline loops: CDR1 SQVTM, CDR2 ANQGSEA. The CDR3 is CSGQEWENEAFF. CDR3 in DNA: TGCAGCGGACAGGAATGGGAGAATGAAGCTTTCTTT.

This chain links TRBV6-5 with TRBJ2-7, with D possibly matching TRBD1 (6 bases). The V gene's germline CDR1 is MNHEY and CDR2 SVGAGI. The CDR3 extends over 15 amino acids. V lost 0 bases and J 7 bases, leaving 16 bases between the germline ends. CDR3 sequence: CASSYSNGGAVEQYF. The CDR3 DNA reads TGTGCCAGCAGTTACTCGAATGGGGGCGCCGTGGAGCAGTACTTC.

This clone was detected only once. The chain has TRBV25-1 and TRBJ2-7, with 10 bases lining up with TRBD1. This CDR3 contains 16 residues. Germline V CDR1 and CDR2: MGHDK, SYGVNS. V dropped 2 bases and J dropped 3; count of bases not matched to a gene: 7. The CDR3 bases are TGTGCCAGCAGTGAACTACCGGGACAGGGGTTCTACGAGCAGTACTTC. Its protein product is CASSELPGQGFYEQYF.

The chain uses TRBV11-2 and TRBJ2-3, with 10 bases lining up with TRBD1. Germline assignment: CDR1 SGHAT and CDR2 FQNNGV. This CDR3 has 15 amino acids. The junction had 4 bases not matched to a gene; V was cut back by 3 bases and J by 4 bases. CDR3 amino acids: CASSLFGQGADTQYF. DNA of the CDR3: TGTGCCAGCAGCTTGTTCGGACAGGGGGCAGATACGCAGTATTTT.

This clone was seen a single time. The V and J genes are TRBV5-4 and TRBJ2-7, with 10 bases that match TRBD2. The ends lost 4 bases at V and 5 bases at J; junction bases unmatched: 9. In germline, CDR1 is SGHNT, CDR2 YYREEE (reference sequence). The CDR3 runs to 15 residues. This CDR3 reads CASSSPSSGSNEQYF. CDR3 in DNA: TGTGCCAGCAGCAGCCCATCTAGCGGGAGCAACGAGCAGTACTTC. Variable domain in full (rest from reference TRBV5-4 and TRBJ2-7): ETGVTQSPTHLIKTRGQQVTLRCSSQSGHNTVSWYQQALGQGPQFIFQYYREEENGRGNFPPRFSGLQFPNYSSELNVNALELDDSALYLCASSSPSSGSNEQYFGPGTRLTVT.

The J gene is TRBJ2-7, the V gene TRBV14; 11 positions agree with TRBD2. Germline CDR1 SGHDN, CDR2 FVKESK. The CDR3 totals 14 residues. V was pared by 1 base and J by 4 bases, with 0 bases of the junction left unmatched. The CDR3 spells CASSQVAGGYEQYF. The DNA for the CDR3 is TGTGCCAGCAGCCAAGTAGCGGGAGGGTACGAGCAGTACTTC.

This chain uses TRBV5-8 with TRBJ2-2, with D hard to call. The germline V gene has CDR1 SGHTS and CDR2 YDEGEE. Trimming took 0 bases from V and 4 from J, leaving 13 bases between them. This CDR3 is built from 16 residues. The CDR3, as DNA: TGTGCCAGCAGCTTGGGTGTCGGCTCGGGCACCGGGGAGCTGTTTTTT. It encodes CASSLGVGSGTGELFF.

This chain links TRBV5-1 with TRBJ2-1; 10 bases align to TRBD1. J was trimmed by 6 bases and V by 0 bases; bases with no gene match: 3. This CDR3 contains 15 residues. Germline V CDR1 and CDR2: SGHRS, YFSETQ. CDR3 protein: CASSLAGQGFNEQFF. In DNA form, the CDR3 reads TGCGCCAGCAGCTTGGCGGGACAGGGGTTCAATGAGCAGTTCTTC.

In this sample, this clone turned up once. The chain uses TRBV6-1 and TRBJ2-3; 14 bases are shared with TRBD2. CDR3 length: 17 amino acids. The trim removed 4 bases at V and 1 base at J, leaving 4 bases unmatched. Germline-derived CDR1 and CDR2 are MNHNS and SASEGT. The CDR3 nucleotides read TGTGCCAGCAGTGCGGGACTAGCGGGAGCGGGCACAGATACGCAGTATTTT. This encodes CASSAGLAGAGTDTQYF.

V usage is TRBV13 and J usage is TRBJ1-3; 11 bases are shared with TRBD1. CDR3 length: 18 amino acids. Germline CDR1 PRHDT, CDR2 FYEKMQ (reference sequence). J lost 1 base, V lost 5 bases, and 10 bases had no gene match. The CDR3 nucleotides are TGTGCCAGCAGCCCCGGGACAGGGGGTTGGCTTTCTGGAAACACCATATATTTT. As protein: CASSPGTGGWLSGNTIYF.

This chain joins TRBV7-2 and TRBJ2-7; D is unresolved. The ends were cut back, 5 bases at V and 1 base at J, with 12 bases in the middle. This CDR3 is 14 amino acids long. Per germline, CDR1 SGHTA and CDR2 FQGNSA. This CDR3 is CASSLSAASYEQYF. The CDR3 DNA sequence: TGTGCCAGCAGCCTGAGCGCCGCATCCTACGAGCAGTACTTC.

The V and J genes are TRBV11-2 and TRBJ2-2, with TRBD2 matching over 11 bases. The length of the CDR3 is 17 residues. Losses at the gene ends were 5 bases for V and 5 bases for J; bases not matched to a gene: 10. The V gene's germline CDR1 is SGHAT and CDR2 FQNNGV. The CDR3 protein is CASSPRLAGGWTGELFF. CDR3 coding DNA: TGTGCCAGCAGCCCCCGCCTAGCGGGAGGTTGGACCGGGGAGCTGTTTTTT.

This clone showed up just once. The V call is TRBV5-1, the J call TRBJ2-3; the match to TRBD1 covers 10 bases. The CDR3 is 15 amino acids. CDR1 SGHRS and CDR2 YFSETQ come from the germline V gene. V dropped 5 bases and J dropped 1; count of bases not matched to a gene: 4. The CDR3 DNA reads TGCGCCAGCAGTCCCGGACAGGGGGGCACAGATACGCAGTATTTT. Protein: CASSPGQGGTDTQYF.

The J gene is TRBJ2-5, the V gene TRBV5-1; D is unclear. Germline V gene data show CDR1 as SGHRS and CDR2 as YFSETQ. Trimming took off 0 bases at V and 6 bases at J, with 12 bases between the two ends. This CDR3 spans 14 amino acids. The CDR3 DNA sequence: TGCGCCAGCAGCTTGGGCACCACTACAAAGACCCAGTACTTC. Translated, it gives CASSLGTTTKTQYF.